This T cell receptor (beta chain) was documented in a study of blood T cell repertoires in COVID-19 (dated by TCRdb to about 2020). Study-wide context: Samples covering the acute and convalescent phases of COVID-19 were provided by collaborators in the United States, Italy and Spain. The prospective study material was composed of cDNA or gDNA derived from T cells, B-cell-depleted T cells, or PBMCs. The dataset comprised deeply sampled blood TCRbeta repertoires from subjects exposed to, actively infected with, or recovered from COVID-19. A freely available public database, intended as a resource for researchers studying the immune response to SARS-CoV-2, is where the repertoires were released. Samples came from the ongoing ImmuneRACE study (first 160 participants) plus 1,254 subjects from 6 global collaborators. Sample metadata almost always included a de-identified subject ID, COVID-19 status, age in years and sex. Where HLA class I and class II types were available, the types were taken from metadata supplied by the sample provider, not from assay-based typing. What the study reported, not specific to this receptor: The amount of clinical and demographic metadata varied by source and participant and was provided uncurated.

With regard to this clone: There is no known antigen for this receptor. Base qualities were left out, and no much larger clone turns up one base away.

TCRbeta CDR3 regions were amplified from genomic DNA using the immunoSEQ Assay, a bias-controlled multiplex PCR. As for the original processing: Within the assay, amplification of reference gene primers was used to estimate how many nucleated cells each sample contained. To quantify the absolute abundance of each unique TCRbeta CDR3 rearrangement, sequence reads were collapsed and filtered. Productive Simpson clonality was computed per sample as the square root of Simpson's diversity index over productive rearrangements. TCRdb took this table from immuneACCESS and kept in-frame rearrangements with V and J called. Such tables lack part of the clones; where checked against another copy, unresolved V genes explain under half of the gap, and the rest is unexplained. V and J calls and clone size are those listed in that table; D and trimming were worked out from the DNA. The sample table lists 200,000 to 250,000 clones, roughly 81% of them with a count of one. The ten largest clones add up to more than 4% of the sample.

In the germline V gene, CDR1 corresponds to KGHSH and CDR2 to LQKENI. The CDR3 sequence holds 18 residues, the cysteine and phenylalanine included. Of all the DNA, just the CDR3 is kept, 54 bases in frame from base 1. V and J lose 3 bases and 9 bases, and a span of 27 bases separates them. Each collaborating institution followed its own protocols to collect whole blood in K2EDTA tubes. For TCRbeta analysis, collaborators shipped samples as frozen whole blood, isolated PBMCs, or DNA extracted from either of those sample types. The clonotype comes from a middle-aged man with acute or convalescent COVID-19. The sequencing input was peripheral blood. The chain links TRBV18 with TRBJ2-1; a tentative D match to TRBD2 spans 5 bases. The sequence in DNA is TGTGCCAGCTCACCGGTTCTAGACTATTCGCGTTACATGGGTGAGCAGTTCTTC. This encodes CASSPVLDYSRYMGEQFF. The CDR3 plus the reference TRBV18 and TRBJ2-1 genes for the other parts give the full variable domain: NAGVMQNPRHLVRRRGQEARLRCSPMKGHSHVYWYRQLPEEGLKFMVYLQKENIIDESGMPKERFSAEFPKEGPSILRIQQVVRGDSAAYFCASSPVLDYSRYMGEQFFGPGTRLTVL.